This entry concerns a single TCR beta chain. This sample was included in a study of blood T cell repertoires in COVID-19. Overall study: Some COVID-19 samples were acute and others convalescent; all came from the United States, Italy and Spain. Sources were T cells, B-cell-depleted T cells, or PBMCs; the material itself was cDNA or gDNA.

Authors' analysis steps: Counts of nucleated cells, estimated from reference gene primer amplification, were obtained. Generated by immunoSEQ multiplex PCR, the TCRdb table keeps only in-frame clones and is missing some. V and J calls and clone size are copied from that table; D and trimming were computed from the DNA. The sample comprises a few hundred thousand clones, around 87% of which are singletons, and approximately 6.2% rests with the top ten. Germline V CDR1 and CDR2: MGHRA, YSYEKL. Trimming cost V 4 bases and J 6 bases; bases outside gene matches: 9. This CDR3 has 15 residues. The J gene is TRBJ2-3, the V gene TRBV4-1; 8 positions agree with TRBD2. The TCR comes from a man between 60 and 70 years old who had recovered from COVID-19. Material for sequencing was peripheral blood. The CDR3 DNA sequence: TGCGCCAGCAGCCGCGGGGGGTGGGGCTCCGATACGCAGTATTTT. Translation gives CASSRGGWGSDTQYF.